This T cell receptor (beta chain) derives from a study of CD8+ T cells in alopecia areata. RNA extraction was followed by reverse transcription into cDNA, which acted as the sequencing template. Sequenced by immunoSEQ multiplex PCR; TCRdb stores in-frame clones only, minus some. Among about 180,000 clones listed, 51% were seen once. V was clipped by 1 base and J by 4 bases; unmatched bases: 4. The germline CDR1 and CDR2 sequences are MGHRA and YSYEKL. This CDR3 spans 15 amino acids. Treatment described: oral pan-JAK inhibitor, 5-10 mg twice daily. This clone has a single count. The sequence was collected from a human donor with alopecia areata. This specimen consisted of CD8+ T cells sorted from blood, obtained at roughly week 53, from a patient treated with tofacitinib. The rearrangement uses TRBV4-1 and TRBJ1-2; 9 nucleotides agree with TRBD1. The CDR3 loop is CASSQVGTGIYGYTF. The CDR3 DNA follows: TGCGCCAGCAGCCAAGTCGGGACAGGGATCTATGGCTACACCTTC.